The clone carrying this T cell receptor (beta chain) was found once. Its target is not known. 13 Jbeta primers and 60 Vbeta primers were used for the PCR. The method was immunoSEQ multiplex PCR; TCRdb's version includes in-frame clones alone and lacks a portion of them. The table has about 260,000 clones, approximately 84% seen once; the top ten hold 1.5% to 2.5%. This sample is part of a study of cytomegalovirus exposure and HLA in healthy donors. Germline lookup yields CDR1 LGHNA and CDR2 YSLEER. The V gene end was trimmed by 1 base and the J gene end by 5 bases; junction bases not matched to a gene: 3. CDR3 length: 16 amino acids. Study observations and caveats: Overall, under 200 TCR beta chains were annotated as cytomegalovirus-associated. HLA alleles were associated with around 17,000 TCR beta sequences in a later analysis at 0.05 false discovery rate.

The source of this sequence is a woman aged 40-49 years in good health and CMV-seropositive. This chain connects TRBV4-3 to TRBJ2-4, with 12 bases that match TRBD1. The specimen sequenced was PBMCs. The CDR3 sequence: CASSQVGQGAQNIQYF. Written as DNA, the CDR3 is TGCGCCAGCAGCCAAGTGGGACAGGGGGCCCAAAACATTCAGTACTTC.